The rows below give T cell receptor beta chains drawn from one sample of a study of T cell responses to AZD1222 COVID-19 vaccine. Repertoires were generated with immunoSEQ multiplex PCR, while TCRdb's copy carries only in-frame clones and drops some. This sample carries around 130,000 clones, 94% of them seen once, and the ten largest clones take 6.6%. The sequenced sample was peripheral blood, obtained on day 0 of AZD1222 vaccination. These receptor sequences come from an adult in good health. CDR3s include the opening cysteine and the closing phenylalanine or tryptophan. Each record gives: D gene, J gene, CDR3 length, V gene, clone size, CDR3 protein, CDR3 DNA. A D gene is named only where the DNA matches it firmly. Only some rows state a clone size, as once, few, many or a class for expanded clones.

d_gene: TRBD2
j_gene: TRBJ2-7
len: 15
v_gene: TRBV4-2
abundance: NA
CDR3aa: CASSQDSGRIYEQYF
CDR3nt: TGTGCCAGCAGCCAAGATAGCGGGAGGATCTACGAGCAGTACTTC

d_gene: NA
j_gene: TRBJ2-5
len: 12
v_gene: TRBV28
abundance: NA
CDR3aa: CASKSSWETQHF
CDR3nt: TGTGCCAGCAAAAGCAGCTGGGAGACCCAGCACTTC

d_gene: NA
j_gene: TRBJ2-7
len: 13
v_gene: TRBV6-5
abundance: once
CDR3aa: CAGSQTINYEQYF
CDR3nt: TGTGCCGGGTCGCAAACAATCAACTACGAGCAGTACTTC

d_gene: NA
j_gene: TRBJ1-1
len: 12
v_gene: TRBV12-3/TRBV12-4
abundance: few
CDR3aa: CASSFHDAEAFF
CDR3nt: TGTGCCAGCAGTTTTCATGACGCAGAAGCTTTCTTT

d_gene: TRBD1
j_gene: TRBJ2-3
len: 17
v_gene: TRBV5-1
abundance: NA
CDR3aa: CASSSQPGQGATDTQYF
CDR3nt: TGCGCCAGCAGCTCCCAACCGGGACAGGGGGCAACAGATACGCAGTATTTT

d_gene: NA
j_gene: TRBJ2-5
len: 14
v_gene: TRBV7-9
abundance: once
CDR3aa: CASGPGVGGETQYF
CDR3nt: TGTGCCAGCGGCCCAGGGGTGGGGGGAGAGACCCAGTACTTC

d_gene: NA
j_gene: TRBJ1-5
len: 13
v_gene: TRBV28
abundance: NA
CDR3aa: CASRPAGFQPQHF
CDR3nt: TGTGCCAGCAGACCCGCAGGTTTTCAGCCCCAGCATTTT

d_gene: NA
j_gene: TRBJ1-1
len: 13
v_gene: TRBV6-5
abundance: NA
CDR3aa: CASIWGVNTEAFF
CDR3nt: TGTGCCAGCATTTGGGGGGTGAACACTGAAGCTTTCTTT

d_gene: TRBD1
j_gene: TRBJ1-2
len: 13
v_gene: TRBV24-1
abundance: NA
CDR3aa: CATSRTGLWGYTF
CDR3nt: TGTGCCACCAGCCGGACAGGTCTATGGGGCTACACCTTC

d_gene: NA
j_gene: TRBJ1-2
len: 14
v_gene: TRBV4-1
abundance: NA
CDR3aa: CASSQNFGGHGYTF
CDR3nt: TGCGCCAGCAGCCAAAATTTCGGGGGGCATGGCTACACCTTC

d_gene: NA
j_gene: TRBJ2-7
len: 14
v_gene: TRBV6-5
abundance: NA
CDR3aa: CASSLVRDGYEQYF
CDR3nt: TGTGCCAGCAGTTTAGTCCGGGACGGCTACGAGCAGTACTTC

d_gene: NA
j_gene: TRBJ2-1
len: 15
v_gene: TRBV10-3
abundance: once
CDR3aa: CAIRADTTFDNEQFF
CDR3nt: TGTGCCATCAGAGCGGATACTACTTTCGACAATGAGCAGTTCTTC

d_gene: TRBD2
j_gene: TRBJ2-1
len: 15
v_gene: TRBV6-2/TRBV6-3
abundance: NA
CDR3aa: CASSYSSGRFNEQFF
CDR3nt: TGTGCCAGCAGTTACAGTAGCGGGAGATTCAATGAGCAGTTCTTC